The sequence of this T cell receptor beta chain was determined in a study of blood T cell repertoires in COVID-19. Whole-study context: Researchers got acute and convalescent COVID-19 samples from the United States, Italy and Spain. Sources were T cells, B-cell-depleted T cells, or PBMCs; the material itself was cDNA or gDNA.

This clone was recorded once. Original analysis: Using reference gene primer amplification, nucleated cell counts were estimated. Assay used: immunoSEQ multiplex PCR; TCRdb lists only in-frame clones, some missing. For V, J and clone size, that table is used; D and trimming come from the DNA. The sample consists of hundreds of thousands of clones, about 91% of them appearing once. Cohort allocation depended upon clinical history that participants reported. The V and J ends lost 3 bases and 4 bases respectively, with 13 bases between them. The CDR3 sequence is 14 residues long. The V gene's germline CDR1 is DFQATT and CDR2 SNEGSKA (reference sequence).

V usage is TRBV20-1 and J usage is TRBJ2-1; maybe TRBD2 (6 bases). This TCR was sampled from a woman in her forties with acute COVID-19. The sample taken for sequencing was PBMCs or T cells enriched from blood (not recorded which). CDR3 protein: CSASSSGLYNEQFF. CDR3 sequence (DNA): TGCAGTGCTAGTAGTAGCGGCCTTTACAATGAGCAGTTCTTC.